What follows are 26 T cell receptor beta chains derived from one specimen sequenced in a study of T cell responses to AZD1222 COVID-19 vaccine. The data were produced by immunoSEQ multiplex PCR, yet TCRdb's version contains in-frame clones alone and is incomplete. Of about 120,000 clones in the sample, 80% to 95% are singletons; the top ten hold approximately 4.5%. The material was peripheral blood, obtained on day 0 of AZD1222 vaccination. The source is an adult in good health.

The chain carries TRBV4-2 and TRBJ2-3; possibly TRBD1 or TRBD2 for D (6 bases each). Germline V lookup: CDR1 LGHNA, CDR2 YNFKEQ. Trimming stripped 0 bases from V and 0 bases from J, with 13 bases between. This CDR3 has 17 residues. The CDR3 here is CASSQDRRGVSTDTQYF. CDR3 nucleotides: TGTGCCAGCAGCCAAGATAGAAGGGGGGTGAGCACAGATACGCAGTATTTT.

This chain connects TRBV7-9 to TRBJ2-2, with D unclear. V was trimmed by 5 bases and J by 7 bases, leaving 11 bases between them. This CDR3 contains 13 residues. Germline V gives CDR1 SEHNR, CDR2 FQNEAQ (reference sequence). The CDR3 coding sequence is TGTGCCAGCAGCCCCGTGGCGATCGGGGAGCTGTTTTTT. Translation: CASSPVAIGELFF.

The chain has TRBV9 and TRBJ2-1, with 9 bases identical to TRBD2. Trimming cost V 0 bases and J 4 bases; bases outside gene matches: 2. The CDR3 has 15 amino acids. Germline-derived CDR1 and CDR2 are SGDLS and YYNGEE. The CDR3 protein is CASSVGLAGYNEQFF. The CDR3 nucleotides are TGTGCCAGCAGCGTAGGCCTAGCGGGGTACAATGAGCAGTTCTTC.

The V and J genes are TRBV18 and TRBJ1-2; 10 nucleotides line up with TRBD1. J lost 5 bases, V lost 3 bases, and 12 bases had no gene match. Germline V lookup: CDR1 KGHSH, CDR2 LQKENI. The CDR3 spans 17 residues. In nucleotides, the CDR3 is TGTGCCAGCTCACCTGTCGCGGGACAGGGGTTATCTTATGGCTACACCTTC. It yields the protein CASSPVAGQGLSYGYTF.

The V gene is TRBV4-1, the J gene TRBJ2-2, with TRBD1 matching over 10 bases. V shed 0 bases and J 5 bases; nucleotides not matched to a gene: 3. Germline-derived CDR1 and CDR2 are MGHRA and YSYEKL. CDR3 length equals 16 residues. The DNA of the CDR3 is TGCGCCAGCAGCCAAGAGGGACAGGGGTGGACCGGGGAGCTGTTTTTT. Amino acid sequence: CASSQEGQGWTGELFF.

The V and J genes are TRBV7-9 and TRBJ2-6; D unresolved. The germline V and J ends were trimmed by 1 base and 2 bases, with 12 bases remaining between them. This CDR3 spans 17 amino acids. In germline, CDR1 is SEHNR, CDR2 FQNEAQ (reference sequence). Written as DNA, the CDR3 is TGTGCCAGCAGCTTAGGGGTCCAAAGGGCTGGGGCCAACGTCCTGACTTTC. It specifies CASSLGVQRAGANVLTF.

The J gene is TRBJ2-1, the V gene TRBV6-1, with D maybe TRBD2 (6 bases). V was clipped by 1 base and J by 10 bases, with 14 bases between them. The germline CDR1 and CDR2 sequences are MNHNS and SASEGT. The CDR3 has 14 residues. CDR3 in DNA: TGTGCCAGCAGTGAAGGAGTGGAGGGCCACGAGCAGTTCTTC. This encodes CASSEGVEGHEQFF.

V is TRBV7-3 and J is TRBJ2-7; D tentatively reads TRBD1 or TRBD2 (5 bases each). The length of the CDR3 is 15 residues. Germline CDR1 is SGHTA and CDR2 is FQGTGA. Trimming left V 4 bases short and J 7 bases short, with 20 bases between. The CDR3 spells CASSSPGDGVGEQYF. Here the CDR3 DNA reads TGTGCCAGCAGCTCCCCCGGGGACGGCGTGGGAGAGCAGTACTTC.

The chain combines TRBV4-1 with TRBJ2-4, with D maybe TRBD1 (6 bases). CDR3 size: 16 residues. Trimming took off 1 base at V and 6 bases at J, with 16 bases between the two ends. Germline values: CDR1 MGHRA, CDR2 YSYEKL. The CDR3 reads CASSQARTATLNIQYF. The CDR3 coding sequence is TGCGCCAGCAGCCAAGCCCGGACAGCAACTTTAAACATTCAGTACTTC.

The CDR3 is CASSLWSTNYGYTF. Written as DNA, the CDR3 is TGTGCCAGCAGCTTGTGGTCTACTAACTATGGCTACACCTTC. The chain has TRBV5-6 and TRBJ1-2; D is unclear. The CDR3 contains 14 residues. The germline V and J ends were trimmed by 1 base and 0 bases, with 7 bases remaining between them. The germline CDR1 and CDR2 sequences are SGHDT and YYEEEE. Together with reference TRBV5-6 and TRBJ1-2, the CDR3 gives the full variable domain: DAGVTQSPTHLIKTRGQQVTLRCSPKSGHDTVSWYQQALGQGPQFIFQYYEEEERQRGNFPDRFSGHQFPNYSSELNVNALLLGDSALYLCASSLWSTNYGYTFGSGTRLTVV.

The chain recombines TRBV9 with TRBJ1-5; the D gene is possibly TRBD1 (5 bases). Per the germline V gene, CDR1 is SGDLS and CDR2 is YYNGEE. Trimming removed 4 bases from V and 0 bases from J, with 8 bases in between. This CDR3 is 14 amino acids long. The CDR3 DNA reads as TGTGCCAGCAGCCCTAGGGGTAGCAATCAGCCCCAGCATTTT. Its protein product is CASSPRGSNQPQHF.

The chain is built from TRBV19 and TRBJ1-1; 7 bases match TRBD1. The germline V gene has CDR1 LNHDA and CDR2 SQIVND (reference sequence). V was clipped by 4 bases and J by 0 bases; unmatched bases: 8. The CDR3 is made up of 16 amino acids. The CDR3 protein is CASSTSGTAMNTEAFF. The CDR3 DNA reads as TGTGCCAGTAGTACCTCCGGGACAGCAATGAACACTGAAGCTTTCTTT.

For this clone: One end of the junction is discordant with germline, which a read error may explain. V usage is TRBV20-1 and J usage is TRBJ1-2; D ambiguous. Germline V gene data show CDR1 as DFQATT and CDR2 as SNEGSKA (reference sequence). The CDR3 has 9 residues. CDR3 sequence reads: CSARLSPDF. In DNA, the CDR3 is TGCAGTGCTAGACTCTCTCCGGACTTC.

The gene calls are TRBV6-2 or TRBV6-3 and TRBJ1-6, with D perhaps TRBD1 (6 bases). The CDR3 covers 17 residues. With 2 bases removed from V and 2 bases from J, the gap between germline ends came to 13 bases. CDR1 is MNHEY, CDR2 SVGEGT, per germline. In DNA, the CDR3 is TGTGCCAGCAGTTACATCCCAGGGGTGCCCTATAATTCACCCCTCCACTTT. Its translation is CASSYIPGVPYNSPLHF.

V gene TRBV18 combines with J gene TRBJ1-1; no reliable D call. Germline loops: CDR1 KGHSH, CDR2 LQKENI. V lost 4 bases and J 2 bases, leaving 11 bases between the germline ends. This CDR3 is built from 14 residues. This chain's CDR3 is CASSLSRSNTEAFF. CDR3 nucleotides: TGTGCCAGCTCACTGTCCAGGTCTAACACTGAAGCTTTCTTT.

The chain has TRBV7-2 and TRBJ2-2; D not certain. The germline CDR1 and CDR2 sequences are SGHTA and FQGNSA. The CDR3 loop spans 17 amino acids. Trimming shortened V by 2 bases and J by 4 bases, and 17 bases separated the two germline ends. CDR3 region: CASSLTRWIGRTGELFF. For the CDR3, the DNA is TGTGCCAGCAGCTTAACCAGGTGGATCGGACGCACCGGGGAGCTGTTTTTT.

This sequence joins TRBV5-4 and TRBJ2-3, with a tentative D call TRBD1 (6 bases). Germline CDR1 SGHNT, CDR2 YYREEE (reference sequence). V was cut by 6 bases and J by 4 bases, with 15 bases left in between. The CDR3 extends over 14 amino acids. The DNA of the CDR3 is TGTGCCAGCACAGGGGCCCAACGCCCAGATACGCAGTATTTT. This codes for CASTGAQRPDTQYF.

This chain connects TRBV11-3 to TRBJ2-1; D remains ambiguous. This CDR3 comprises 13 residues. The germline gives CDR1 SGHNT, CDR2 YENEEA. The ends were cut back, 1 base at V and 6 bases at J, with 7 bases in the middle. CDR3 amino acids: CASSLGTVNEQFF. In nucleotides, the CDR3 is TGTGCCAGCAGCTTAGGGACCGTCAATGAGCAGTTCTTC. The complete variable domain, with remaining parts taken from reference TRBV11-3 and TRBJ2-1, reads EAGVVQSPRYKIIEKKQPVAFWCNPISGHNTLYWYLQNLGQGPELLIRYENEEAVDDSQLPKDRFSAERLKGVDSTLKIQPAELGDSAVYLCASSLGTVNEQFFGPGTRLTVL.

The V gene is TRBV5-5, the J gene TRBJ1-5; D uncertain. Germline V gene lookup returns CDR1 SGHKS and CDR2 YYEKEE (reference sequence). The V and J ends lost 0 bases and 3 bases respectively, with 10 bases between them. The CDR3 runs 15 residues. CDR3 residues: CASSLGGITNQPQHF. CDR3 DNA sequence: TGTGCCAGCAGCTTGGGAGGAATAACCAATCAGCCCCAGCATTTT.

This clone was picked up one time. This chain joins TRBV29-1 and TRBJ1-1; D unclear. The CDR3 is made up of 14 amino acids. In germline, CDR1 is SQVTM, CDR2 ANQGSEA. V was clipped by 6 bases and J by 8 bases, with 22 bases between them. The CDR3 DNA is TGCAGCGTCGCTCGTCTCTTGGAACCGACCGAAGCTTTCTTT. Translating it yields CSVARLLEPTEAFF.

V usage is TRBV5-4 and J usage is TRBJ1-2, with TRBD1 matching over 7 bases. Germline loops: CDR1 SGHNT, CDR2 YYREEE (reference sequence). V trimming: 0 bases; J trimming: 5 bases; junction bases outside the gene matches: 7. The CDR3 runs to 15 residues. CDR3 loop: CASSLGRGTAYGYTF. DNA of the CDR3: TGTGCCAGCAGCTTGGGGCGCGGGACAGCTTATGGCTACACCTTC.

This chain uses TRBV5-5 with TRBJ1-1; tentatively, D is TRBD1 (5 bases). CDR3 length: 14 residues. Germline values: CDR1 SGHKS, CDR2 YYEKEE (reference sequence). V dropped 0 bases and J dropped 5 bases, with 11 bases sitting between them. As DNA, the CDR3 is TGTGCCAGCAGCTTGGAGGGGCGCGTAACTGAAGCTTTCTTT. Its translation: CASSLEGRVTEAFF.

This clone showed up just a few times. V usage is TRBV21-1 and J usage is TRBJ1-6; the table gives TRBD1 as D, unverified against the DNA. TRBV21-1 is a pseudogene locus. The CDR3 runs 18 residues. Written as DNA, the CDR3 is TGTGCCAGCAGCACCAACCCCCGACACAGGGGAGATAATTCACCCCTCCACTTT. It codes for CASSTNPRHRGDNSPLHF.

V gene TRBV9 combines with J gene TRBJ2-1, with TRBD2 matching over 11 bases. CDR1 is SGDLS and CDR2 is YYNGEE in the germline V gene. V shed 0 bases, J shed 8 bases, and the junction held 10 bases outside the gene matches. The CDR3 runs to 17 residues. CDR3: CASSVGSRLAGGYEQFF. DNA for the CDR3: TGTGCCAGCAGCGTAGGATCCCGGCTAGCGGGGGGATATGAGCAGTTCTTC.

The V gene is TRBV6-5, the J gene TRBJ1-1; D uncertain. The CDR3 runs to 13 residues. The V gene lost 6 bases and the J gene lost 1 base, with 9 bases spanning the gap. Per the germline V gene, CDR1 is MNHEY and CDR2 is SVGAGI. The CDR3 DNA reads TGTGCCAGCAGCCGGCGGAAGAACACTGAAGCTTTCTTT. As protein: CASSRRKNTEAFF.

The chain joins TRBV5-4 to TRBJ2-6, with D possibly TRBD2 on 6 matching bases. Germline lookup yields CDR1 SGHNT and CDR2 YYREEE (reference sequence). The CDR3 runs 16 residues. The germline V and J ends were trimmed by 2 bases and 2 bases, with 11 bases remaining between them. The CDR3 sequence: CASSFGGLTGANVLTF. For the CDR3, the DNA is TGTGCCAGCAGCTTTGGGGGACTTACTGGGGCCAACGTCCTGACTTTC.